Listed below are T cell receptor beta chains from one sample, sequenced in a study of blood T cells in healthy people across ages. TCRdb reprocessed the 5' RACE reads with MiXCR, giving one entry per CDR3 protein. The table includes fewer than 750,000 distinct CDR3 sequences, approximately 52% detected once. Sequences were obtained from blood. These receptors were obtained from a woman aged 80 or older in good health. Both conserved end residues are part of each CDR3. The D gene is left open where the match is weak. Not every row has a clone size; where given, it reads once, few, many or a size class.

NA | TRBJ1-1 | TRBV2 | NA | TGTGCCAGCAGTGGCCGGGGTGGAAGGAACACTGAAGCTTTCTTT | CASSGRGGRNTEAFF
NA | TRBJ2-5 | TRBV28 | many | TGTGCCAGCAGCTTCCTGATGGAGCAGTACTTC | CASSFLMEQYF
NA | TRBJ2-1 | TRBV29-1 | many | TGCAGCGTTGTCGGACGTACTTCCCGTGAGCAGTTCTTC | CSVVGRTSREQFF
NA | TRBJ2-3 | TRBV10-3 | once | TGTGCCACTAAGGACGGGACGGCAGGCGATACGCAGTATTTT | CATKDGTAGDTQYF
NA | TRBJ2-7 | TRBV13 | few | TGTGCCAGCAGCCAGGGGTTCGCCTACGAGCAGTACTTC | CASSQGFAYEQYF
TRBD2 | TRBJ2-1 | TRBV6-8 | NA | TGTGCCAGCAACGGGGGAGGGAACTACAATGAGCAGTTCTTC | CASNGGGNYNEQFF
TRBD1 | TRBJ2-3 | TRBV20-1 | NA | TGCAGCGCTAAGCTCCGGGACAGGGGCACAGATACGCAGTATTTT | CSAKLRDRGTDTQYF
NA | TRBJ2-6 | TRBV2 | many | TGTGCCAGCAGTGAAGCTGGAGGGGTCTCTGGGGCCAACGTCCTGACTTTC | CASSEAGGVSGANVLTF
TRBD2 | TRBJ2-1 | TRBV5-1 | many | TGCGCCAGCAGCCCCCCTCCCCCTAGCGGGATAGGTGATGAGCAGTTCTTC | CASSPPPPSGIGDEQFF
NA | TRBJ1-1 | TRBV30 | few | TGTGCCTGGAGAGGGGGGGGGGACACTGAAGCTTTCTTT | CAWRGGGDTEAFF
NA | TRBJ1-1 | TRBV30 | NA | TGTGCCTGGAGTGTATCAGCGATTGGCACTGAAGCTTTCTTT | CAWSVSAIGTEAFF
NA | TRBJ2-4 | TRBV5-1 | many | TGCGCCAGCAGCTTGCGGGGTAACATTCAGTACTTC | CASSLRGNIQYF
NA | TRBJ2-1 | TRBV14 | few | TGTGCCAGCAGCCAAGCTTCCGGGCTTATATACAATGAGCAGTTCTTC | CASSQASGLIYNEQFF
NA | TRBJ2-1 | TRBV28 | many | TGTGCCAGCCTAGCGCAATGGTACAATGAGCAGTTCTTC | CASLAQWYNEQFF
NA | TRBJ2-7 | TRBV12-3/TRBV12-4 | few | TGTGCCAGCACCACTAGTATAAATGAGCAGTACTTC | CASTTSINEQYF
TRBD1 | TRBJ2-7 | TRBV29-1 | once | TGCAGCGTTTCAAACCCAAACAGGGGTTACGAGCAGTACTTC | CSVSNPNRGYEQYF
NA | TRBJ2-5 | TRBV9 | few | TGTGCCAGCAGCGCGGGGCCTACAAATGAGCAGTACTTC | CASSAGPTNEQYF
TRBD1 | TRBJ1-4 | TRBV12-3/TRBV12-4 | few | TGTGCCAGCAGCCAACATATCCCGGGACAGGGGGCGAGAAAACTGTTTTTT | CASSQHIPGQGARKLFF
TRBD2 | TRBJ2-7 | TRBV5-1 | many | TGCGCCAGCAGCCCTTCGGCTAGCGGTTCCTACGAGCAGTACTTC | CASSPSASGSYEQYF
NA | TRBJ2-1 | TRBV3-1 | NA | TGTGCCAGCAGCCGCCAGTACCAAGAGACCCAGTTCTTC | CASSRQYQETQFF
TRBD1 | TRBJ1-2 | TRBV12-3/TRBV12-4 | few | TGTGCCAGCCGAGCAGGGGGCGCGTATGGCTACACCTTC | CASRAGGAYGYTF
NA | TRBJ2-2 | TRBV4-1 | NA | TGCGCCAGCAGCCAAGGAAAGGTCTCATACACCGGGGAGCTGTTTTTT | CASSQGKVSYTGELFF
NA | TRBJ1-1 | TRBV12-3/TRBV12-4 | NA | TGTGCCAGCATTACTTTCATGAACACTGAAGCTTTCTTT | CASITFMNTEAFF
NA | TRBJ2-7 | TRBV7-2 | NA | TGTGCCAGCAGCTTAGTGGGTAGTCGCTACGAGCAGTACTTC | CASSLVGSRYEQYF
TRBD2 | TRBJ2-1 | TRBV12-3/TRBV12-4 | few | TGTGCCAGCAGTTTAGGGACTAGTCAGTTCTTC | CASSLGTSQFF
TRBD2 | TRBJ2-7 | TRBV20-1 | NA | TGCAGTGCTAGAAGGGCTAGCGGGGGTATCTACGAGCAGTACTTC | CSARRASGGIYEQYF
NA | TRBJ2-2 | TRBV10-3 | few | TGTGCCATCTTGGGGGCGGGACCAGACACCGGGGAGCTGTTTTTT | CAILGAGPDTGELFF
TRBD2 | TRBJ2-3 | TRBV7-9 | few | TGTGCCAGTACCCGGATGACTAGCGGCGGCACAGATACGCAGTATTTT | CASTRMTSGGTDTQYF
NA | TRBJ2-7 | TRBV20-1 | NA | TGCAGTGGGGCCACCAACGAGCAGTACTTC | CSGATNEQYF
TRBD1 | TRBJ2-1 | TRBV5-6 | few | TGTGCCAGCAGCTTTCCGGGGGGACAGGGGAATGAGCAGTTCTTC | CASSFPGGQGNEQFF
TRBD1 | TRBJ1-2 | TRBV9 | NA | TGTGCCAGCAGCGTAGACCACGGGGGGACAGGGAGCGAGTTCACAGACTATGGCTACACCTTC | CASSVDHGGTGSEFTDYGYTF
NA | TRBJ2-1 | TRBV7-9 | NA | TGTGCCAGCAGCTTAAGCGGTCGGGCCTGCCAGCAGTTCTTC | CASSLSGRACQQFF
NA | TRBJ1-2 | TRBV12-3/TRBV12-4 | NA | TGTGCCAGCAGTTTCTATCCAGGCTACACCTTC | CASSFYPGYTF
NA | TRBJ2-3 | TRBV9 | few | TGTGCCAGCAGCGTAGTCCTAGGTAGCACAGATACGCAGTATTTT | CASSVVLGSTDTQYF
TRBD1 | TRBJ1-6 | TRBV27 | NA | TGTGCCAGCAGTTGGGACAGTAATTCACCCCTCCACTTT | CASSWDSNSPLHF
TRBD2 | TRBJ2-1 | TRBV20-1 | once | TGCAGTGCTAGAGATGGGGCCAAGCGGGGGGGGAATGAGCAGTTCTTC | CSARDGAKRGGNEQFF
NA | TRBJ2-3 | TRBV28 | once | TGTGCCAGCAGTTTAGCGGTTACGAGCACAGATACGCAGTATTTT | CASSLAVTSTDTQYF
TRBD1 | TRBJ1-6 | TRBV3-1 | few | TGTGCCAGCAGCCGAGGGGACAGCTTCTATAATTCACCCCTCCACTTT | CASSRGDSFYNSPLHF
NA | TRBJ2-7 | TRBV12-3/TRBV12-4 | NA | TGTGCCAGCACTTCAGACCGGGGCGTCGGGTACTCCTACGAGCAGTACTTC | CASTSDRGVGYSYEQYF
TRBD1 | TRBJ1-2 | TRBV18 | NA | TGTGCCAGCCGACGGACAGGGACCCTATGGTATGGCTACACCTTC | CASRRTGTLWYGYTF
NA | TRBJ2-7 | TRBV2 | NA | TGTGCCAGCAGTGACTTTGTACAGAACTACGAGCAGTACTTC | CASSDFVQNYEQYF
TRBD1 | TRBJ2-4 | TRBV10-3 | NA | TGTGCCATCAGTGAAGCAGGGGGTGAAAACATTCAGTACTTC | CAISEAGGENIQYF
TRBD1 | TRBJ2-7 | TRBV6-1 | NA | TGTGCCAGCAGCGAAGTGACAGGGGGCGACGAGCAGTACTTC | CASSEVTGGDEQYF
NA | TRBJ2-7 | TRBV12-3/TRBV12-4 | many | TGTGCCAGCAGTTTAGCGAGGACAGCCCACGAGCAGTACTTC | CASSLARTAHEQYF
TRBD2 | TRBJ2-3 | TRBV20-1 | few | TGCAGCGGGGAGACAGCGGGACCCATGGATACGCAGTATTTT | CSGETAGPMDTQYF
TRBD1 | TRBJ2-7 | TRBV5-1 | many | TGTGCCAGCAGTTTGGACAGGGGGTACGAGCAGTACTTC | CASSLDRGYEQYF